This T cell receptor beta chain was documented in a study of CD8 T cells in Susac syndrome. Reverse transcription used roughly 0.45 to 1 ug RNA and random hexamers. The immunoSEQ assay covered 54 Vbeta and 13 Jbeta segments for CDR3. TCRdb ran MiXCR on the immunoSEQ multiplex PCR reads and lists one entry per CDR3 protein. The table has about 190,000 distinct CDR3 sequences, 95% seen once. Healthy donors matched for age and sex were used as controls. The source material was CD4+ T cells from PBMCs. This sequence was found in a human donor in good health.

This chain's CDR3 is CSGRQEFNTEAFF. The CDR3 coding sequence is TGCAGCGGAAGACAGGAGTTCAACACTGAAGCTTTCTTT. The chain has TRBV29-1 and TRBJ1-1, with D tentatively TRBD1 (6 bases). Trimming stripped 7 bases from V and 2 bases from J, with 14 bases between. In germline, CDR1 is SQVTM, CDR2 ANQGSEA. The CDR3 spans 13 residues.